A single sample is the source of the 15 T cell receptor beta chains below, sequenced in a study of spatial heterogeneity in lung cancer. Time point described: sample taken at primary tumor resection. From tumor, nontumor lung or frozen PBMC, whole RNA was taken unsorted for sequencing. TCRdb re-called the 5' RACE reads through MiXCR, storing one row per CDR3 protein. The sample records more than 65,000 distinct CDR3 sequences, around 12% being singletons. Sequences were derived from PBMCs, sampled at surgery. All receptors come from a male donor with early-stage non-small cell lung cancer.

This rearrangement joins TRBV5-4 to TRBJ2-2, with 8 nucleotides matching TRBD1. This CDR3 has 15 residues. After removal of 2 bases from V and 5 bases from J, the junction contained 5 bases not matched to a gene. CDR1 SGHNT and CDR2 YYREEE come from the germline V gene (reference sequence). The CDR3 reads CASSLGQGNTGELFF. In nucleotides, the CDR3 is TGTGCCAGCAGCTTAGGACAGGGAAATACCGGGGAGCTGTTTTTT. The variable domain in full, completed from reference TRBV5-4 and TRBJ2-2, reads ETGVTQSPTHLIKTRGQQVTLRCSSQSGHNTVSWYQQALGQGPQFIFQYYREEENGRGNFPPRFSGLQFPNYSSELNVNALELDDSALYLCASSLGQGNTGELFFGEGSRLTVL.

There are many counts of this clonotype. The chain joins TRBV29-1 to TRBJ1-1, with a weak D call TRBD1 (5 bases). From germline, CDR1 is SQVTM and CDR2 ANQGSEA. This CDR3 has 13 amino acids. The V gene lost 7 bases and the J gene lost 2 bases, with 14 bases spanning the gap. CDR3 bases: TGCAGCGCGGGACGTCAGATAAACACTGAAGCTTTCTTT. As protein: CSAGRQINTEAFF. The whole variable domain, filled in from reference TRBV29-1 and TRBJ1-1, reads SAVISQKPSRDICQRGTSLTIQCQVDSQVTMMFWYRQQPGQSLTLIATANQGSEATYESGFVIDKFPISRPNLTFSTLTVSNMSPEDSSIYLCSAGRQINTEAFFGQGTRLTVV.

CDR3 nucleotides: TGTGCCAGCAGTGACCCCGGACAGCCCTCTGGGGCCAACGTCCTGACTTTC. Its protein product is CASSDPGQPSGANVLTF. V gene TRBV2 combines with J gene TRBJ2-6, with TRBD1 as a possible D gene (6 bases). Germline V lookup: CDR1 SNHLY, CDR2 FYNNEI. The CDR3 sequence is 17 residues long. Trimming removed 3 bases at V and 0 bases at J, with 12 bases between.

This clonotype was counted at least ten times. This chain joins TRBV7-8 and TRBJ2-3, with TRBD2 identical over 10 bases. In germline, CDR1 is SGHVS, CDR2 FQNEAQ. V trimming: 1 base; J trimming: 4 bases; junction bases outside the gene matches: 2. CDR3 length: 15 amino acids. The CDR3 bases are TGTGCCAGCAGCTTAGAAGCGGGGGGGCCAGATACGCAGTATTTT. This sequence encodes CASSLEAGGPDTQYF.

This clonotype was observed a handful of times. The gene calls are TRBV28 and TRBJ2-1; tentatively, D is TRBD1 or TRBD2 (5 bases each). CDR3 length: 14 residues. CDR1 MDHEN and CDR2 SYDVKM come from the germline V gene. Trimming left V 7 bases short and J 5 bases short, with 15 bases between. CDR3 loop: CASTFPGTNNEQFF. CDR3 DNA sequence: TGTGCCAGCACCTTCCCCGGGACCAACAATGAGCAGTTCTTC. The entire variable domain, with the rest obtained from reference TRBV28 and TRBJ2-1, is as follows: DVKVTQSSRYLVKRTGEKVFLECVQDMDHENMFWYRQDPGLGLRLIYFSYDVKMKEKGDIPEGYSVSREKKERFSLILESASTNQTSMYLCASTFPGTNNEQFFGPGTRLTVL.

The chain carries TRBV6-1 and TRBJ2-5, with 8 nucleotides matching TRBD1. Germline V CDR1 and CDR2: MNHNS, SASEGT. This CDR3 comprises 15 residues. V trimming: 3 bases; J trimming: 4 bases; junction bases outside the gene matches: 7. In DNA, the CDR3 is TGTGCCAGCAGTGACCCAGGGGGCGCGGCAGAGACCCAGTACTTC. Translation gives CASSDPGGAAETQYF.

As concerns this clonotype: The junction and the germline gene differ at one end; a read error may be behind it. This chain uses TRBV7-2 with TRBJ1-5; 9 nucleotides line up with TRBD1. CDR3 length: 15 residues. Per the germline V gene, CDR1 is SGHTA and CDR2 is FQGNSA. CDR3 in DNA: TGTGCCAGCACCATCGGACAGGGGCTTAATCAACCCCAGCATTTT. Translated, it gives CASTIGQGLNQPQHF.

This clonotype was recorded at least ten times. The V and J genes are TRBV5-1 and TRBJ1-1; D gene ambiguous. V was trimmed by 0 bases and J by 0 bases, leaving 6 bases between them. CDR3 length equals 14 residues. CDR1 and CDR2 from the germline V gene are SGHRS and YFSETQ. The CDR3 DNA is TGCGCCAGCAGCTTGGAGTACTTGAACACTGAAGCTTTCTTT. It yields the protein CASSLEYLNTEAFF. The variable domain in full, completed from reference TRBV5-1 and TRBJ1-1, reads KAGVTQTPRYLIKTRGQQVTLSCSPISGHRSVSWYQQTPGQGLQFLFEYFSETQRNKGNFPGRFSGRQFSNSRSEMNVSTLELGDSALYLCASSLEYLNTEAFFGQGTRLTVV.

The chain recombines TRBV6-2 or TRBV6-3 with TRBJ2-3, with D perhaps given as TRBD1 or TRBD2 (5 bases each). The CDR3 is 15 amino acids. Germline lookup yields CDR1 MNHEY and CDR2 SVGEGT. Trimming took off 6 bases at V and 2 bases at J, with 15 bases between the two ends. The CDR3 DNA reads TGTGCCAGCAGACTCCGACGGGGCTCCACAGATACGCAGTATTTT. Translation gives CASRLRRGSTDTQYF.

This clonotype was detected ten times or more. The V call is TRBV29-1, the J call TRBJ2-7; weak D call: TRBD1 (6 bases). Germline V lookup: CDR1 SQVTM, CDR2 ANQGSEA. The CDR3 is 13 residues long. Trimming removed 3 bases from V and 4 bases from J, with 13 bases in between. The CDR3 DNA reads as TGCAGCGTTGAGGGGCAGGGGATTTACGAGCAGTACTTC. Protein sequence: CSVEGQGIYEQYF.

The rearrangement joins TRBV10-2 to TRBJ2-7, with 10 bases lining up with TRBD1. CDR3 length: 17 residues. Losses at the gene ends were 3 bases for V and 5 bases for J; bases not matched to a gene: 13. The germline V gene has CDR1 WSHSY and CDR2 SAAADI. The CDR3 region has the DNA TGCGCCAGCAGTGATTTGTTTGGGACAGGGGAACCCCACGAGCAGTACTTC. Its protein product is CASSDLFGTGEPHEQYF.

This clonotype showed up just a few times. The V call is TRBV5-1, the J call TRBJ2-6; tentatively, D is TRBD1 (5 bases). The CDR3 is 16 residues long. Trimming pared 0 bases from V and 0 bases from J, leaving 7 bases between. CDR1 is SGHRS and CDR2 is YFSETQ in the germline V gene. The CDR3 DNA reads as TGCGCCAGCAGCTTGGAGGGGCTCTCTGGGGCCAACGTCCTGACTTTC. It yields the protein CASSLEGLSGANVLTF. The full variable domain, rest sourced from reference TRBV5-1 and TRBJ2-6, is KAGVTQTPRYLIKTRGQQVTLSCSPISGHRSVSWYQQTPGQGLQFLFEYFSETQRNKGNFPGRFSGRQFSNSRSEMNVSTLELGDSALYLCASSLEGLSGANVLTFGAGSRLTVL.

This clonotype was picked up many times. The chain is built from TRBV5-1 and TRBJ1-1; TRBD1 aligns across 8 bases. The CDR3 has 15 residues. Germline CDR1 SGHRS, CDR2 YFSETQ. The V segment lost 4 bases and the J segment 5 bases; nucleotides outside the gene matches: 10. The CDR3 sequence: CASSPRQGPGTEAFF. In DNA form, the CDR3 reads TGCGCCAGCAGCCCCCGACAGGGGCCGGGAACTGAAGCTTTCTTT.

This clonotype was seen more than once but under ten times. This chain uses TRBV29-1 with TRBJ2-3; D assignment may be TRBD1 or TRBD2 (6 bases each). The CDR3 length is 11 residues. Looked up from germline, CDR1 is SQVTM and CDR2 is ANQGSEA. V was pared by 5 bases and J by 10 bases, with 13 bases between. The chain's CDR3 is CSVRAEGAQYF. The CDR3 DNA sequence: TGCAGCGTTAGAGCGGAGGGGGCGCAGTATTTT.

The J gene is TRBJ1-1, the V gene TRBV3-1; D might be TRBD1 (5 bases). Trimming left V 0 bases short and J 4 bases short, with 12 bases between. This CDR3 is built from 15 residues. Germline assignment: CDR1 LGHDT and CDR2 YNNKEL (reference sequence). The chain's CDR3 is CASSQDPGRITEAFF. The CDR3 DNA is TGTGCCAGCAGCCAAGACCCAGGGCGGATCACTGAAGCTTTCTTT.